This T cell receptor (beta chain) was observed in a study of monozygotic twins with inflammatory bowel disease. The CDR3 spans 13 residues. Germline V CDR1 and CDR2: SGHTA, FQGNSA. From its re-call of the 5' RACE reads, TCRdb lists each CDR3 protein once, without DNA. The repertoire table contains approximately 200,000 distinct CDR3 sequences. This receptor was obtained from a human donor with ulcerative colitis or Crohn's disease, or a healthy co-twin of an affected twin (not recorded which). Sequencing was performed on blood. V is TRBV7-2 and J is TRBJ1-5; TCRdb's D gene call, TRBD1, goes unchecked for lack of DNA. This CDR3 reads CASSGQGGQPQHF.